Listed below are T cell receptor beta chains from one sample, sequenced in a study of PD-1 blockade in classical Hodgkin lymphoma. Sequenced by immunoSEQ multiplex PCR; TCRdb stores in-frame clones only, minus some. The profile covers 35,000 to 45,000 clones, with 60% to 85% appearing a single time and 3% taken by the ten largest. Here the sequenced sample was peripheral blood mononuclear cells (PBMCs), taken at baseline. The receptors here all came from a human donor with classical Hodgkin lymphoma. Both conserved end residues are part of each CDR3.

TRBV9	TRBJ2-2	CASSVAGGGTGELFF
TRBV4-3	TRBJ2-2	CASSQDLILGLQGAGELFF
TRBV2	TRBJ2-5	CASILWFEETQYF
TRBV27	TRBJ2-2	CASRDSWPGELFF
TRBV7-6	TRBJ2-7	CASRDRSYEQYF
TRBV4-3	TRBJ2-5	CASSQGIGGAGTQYF
TRBV30	TRBJ2-2	CAITLQVFGELFF
TRBV19	TRBJ1-3	CASSDQGFSGNTIYF
TRBV5-4	TRBJ2-7	CASSLSSYEQYF
TRBV7-9	TRBJ2-3	CASSFPRGDTQYF
TRBV4-1	TRBJ2-5	CASSFAGVQETQYF
TRBV9	TRBJ2-3	CASSAQRDTQYF
TRBV29-1	TRBJ1-2	CSVAGGGDYGYTF
TRBV7-9	TRBJ1-2	CASRRQGESSNGYTF
TRBV10-2	TRBJ1-2	CASRDREDGYTF
TRBV5-4	TRBJ2-3	CASSLRTDTQYF
TRBV7-6	TRBJ2-5	CASSLSGGGSYQETQYF
TRBV30	TRBJ1-1	CAWSPSAEAFF
TRBV7-9	TRBJ2-1	CASSPSQGSSYNEQFF
TRBV2	TRBJ2-1	CASRAGPRSYNEQFF
TRBV6-5	TRBJ2-1	CASSPRGRLAHEQFF
TRBV11-3	TRBJ2-7	CASSLEGDYEQYF
TRBV5-6	TRBJ1-2	CASTEPGQASYGYTF
TRBV30	TRBJ1-3	CAWADWSSGNTIYF
TRBV7-3	TRBJ2-1	CASSYLGSGNEQFF
TRBV10-2	TRBJ2-7	CASSDNRDTRPEQYF
TRBV20-1	TRBJ2-3	CSARDRDTQYF
TRBV5-4	TRBJ2-7	CASSPGPTYEQYF
TRBV2	TRBJ1-6	CASSEVEHSNSPLHF
TRBV27	TRBJ1-1	CASSLYKTMNTEAFF
TRBV5-1	TRBJ2-7	CASSPWTSGSYEQYF
TRBV4-3	TRBJ1-1	CASSQQGTTEAFF
TRBV9	TRBJ1-2	CASGGRTGYTF
TRBV10-3	TRBJ1-5	CALSDRGGNQPQHF
TRBV9	TRBJ2-1	CASSARGRNEQFF
TRBV5-5	TRBJ2-1	CASSLVAANEQFF
TRBV5-1	TRBJ2-3	CASRSGVGDTQYF
TRBV7-9	TRBJ1-1	CASSPWGNGNTEAFF
TRBV7-3	TRBJ2-1	CASSSLEQIAGNEQFF
TRBV7-9	TRBJ2-3	CASSPPPRVGDTQYF
TRBV10-2	TRBJ2-7	CASRDDQALYEQYF
TRBV28	TRBJ2-7	CASSRAGTGSPHYEQYF
TRBV6-5	TRBJ2-2	CASSFGGNGWELFF
TRBV6-6	TRBJ1-1	CASRESPQFEAFF